This T cell receptor beta chain was obtained from a study of blood T cell repertoires in COVID-19. In the study overall: Both acute and convalescent COVID-19 samples were obtained from the United States, Italy and Spain. From T cells, B-cell-depleted T cells, or PBMCs came the material, which was cDNA or gDNA.

Individuals aged about 18 to 90 years were recruited from 24 US areas. Participants' own reports of clinical history determined their cohort assignment. Germline CDR1 is MDHEN and CDR2 is SYDVKM. V dropped 4 bases and J dropped 4 bases, with 19 bases sitting between them. The CDR3 sequence is 16 residues long. The repertoire was sequenced with immunoSEQ multiplex PCR; TCRdb's copy has only in-frame clones and lacks some. The sample consists of 200,000 or so clones, 80% to 90% of them appearing once. The sequencing sample was made of PBMCs or T cells enriched from blood (not recorded which). The chain carries TRBV28 and TRBJ2-5; TRBD2 is a possible D gene (6 bases). The receptor's source is a woman in her 30s who had been exposed to COVID-19. The CDR3, as DNA: TGTGCCAGCAGTTCTTCCTGGCGGGAAGACGGAGAGACCCAGTACTTC. Its protein product is CASSSSWREDGETQYF.